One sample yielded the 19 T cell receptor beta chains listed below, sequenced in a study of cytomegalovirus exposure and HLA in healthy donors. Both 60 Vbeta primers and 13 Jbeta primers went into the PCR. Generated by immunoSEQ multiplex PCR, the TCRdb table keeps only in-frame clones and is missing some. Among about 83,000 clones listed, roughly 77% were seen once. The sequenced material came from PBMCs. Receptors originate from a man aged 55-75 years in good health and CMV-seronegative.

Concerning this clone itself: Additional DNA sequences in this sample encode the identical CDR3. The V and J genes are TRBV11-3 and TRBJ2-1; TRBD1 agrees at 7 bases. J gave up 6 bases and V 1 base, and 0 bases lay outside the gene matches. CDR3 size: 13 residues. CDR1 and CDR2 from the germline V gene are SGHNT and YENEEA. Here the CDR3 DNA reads TGTGCCAGCAGCTTAGGACAGGGCAATGAGCAGTTCTTC. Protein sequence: CASSLGQGNEQFF.

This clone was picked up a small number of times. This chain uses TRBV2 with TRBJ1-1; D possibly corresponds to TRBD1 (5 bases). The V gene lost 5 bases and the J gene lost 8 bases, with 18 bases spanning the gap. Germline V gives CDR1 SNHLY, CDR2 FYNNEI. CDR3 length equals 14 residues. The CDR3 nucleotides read TGTGCCAGCAGTAGAACACGGCGGGACGGGGAAGCTTTCTTT. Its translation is CASSRTRRDGEAFF.

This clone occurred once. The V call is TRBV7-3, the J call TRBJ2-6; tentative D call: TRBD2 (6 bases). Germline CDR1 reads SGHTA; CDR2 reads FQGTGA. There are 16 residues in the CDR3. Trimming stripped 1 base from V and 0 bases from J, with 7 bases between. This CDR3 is CASSLSGTSGANVLTF. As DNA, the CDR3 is TGTGCCAGCAGCTTAAGCGGGACCTCTGGGGCCAACGTCCTGACTTTC. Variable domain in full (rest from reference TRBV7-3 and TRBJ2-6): GAGVSQTPSNKVTEKGKYVELRCDPISGHTALYWYRQSLGQGPEFLIYFQGTGAADDSGLPNDRFFAVRPEGSVSTLKIQRTERGDSAVYLCASSLSGTSGANVLTFGAGSRLTVL.

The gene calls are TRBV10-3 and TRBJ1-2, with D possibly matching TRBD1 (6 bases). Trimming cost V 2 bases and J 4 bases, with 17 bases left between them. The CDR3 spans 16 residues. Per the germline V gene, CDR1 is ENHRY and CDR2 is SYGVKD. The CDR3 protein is CAISEGGGRALYGYTF. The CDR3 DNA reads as TGTGCCATCAGTGAGGGCGGGGGCAGGGCCCTCTATGGCTACACCTTC.

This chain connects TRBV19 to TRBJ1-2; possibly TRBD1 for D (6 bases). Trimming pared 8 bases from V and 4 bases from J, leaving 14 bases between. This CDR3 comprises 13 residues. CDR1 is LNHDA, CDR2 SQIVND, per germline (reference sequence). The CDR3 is CASRSTGFYGYTF. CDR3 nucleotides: TGTGCCAGTCGTTCCACAGGGTTCTATGGCTACACCTTC.

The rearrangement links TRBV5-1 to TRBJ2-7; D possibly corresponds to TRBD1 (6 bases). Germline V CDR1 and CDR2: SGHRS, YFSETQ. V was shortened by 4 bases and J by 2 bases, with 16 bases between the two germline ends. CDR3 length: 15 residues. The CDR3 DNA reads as TGCGCCAGCAGCCGCCAACAGGGAGTAGCCTACGAGCAGTACTTC. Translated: CASSRQQGVAYEQYF.

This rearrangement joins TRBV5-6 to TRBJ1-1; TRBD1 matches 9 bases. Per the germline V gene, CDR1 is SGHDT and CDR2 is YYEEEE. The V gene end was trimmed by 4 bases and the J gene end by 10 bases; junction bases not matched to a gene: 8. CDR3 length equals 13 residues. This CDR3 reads CASSPGTGNGAFF. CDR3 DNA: TGTGCCAGCAGCCCAGGGACAGGGAACGGAGCTTTCTTT. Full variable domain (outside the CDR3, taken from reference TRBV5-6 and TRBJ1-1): DAGVTQSPTHLIKTRGQQVTLRCSPKSGHDTVSWYQQALGQGPQFIFQYYEEEERQRGNFPDRFSGHQFPNYSSELNVNALLLGDSALYLCASSPGTGNGAFFGQGTRLTVV.

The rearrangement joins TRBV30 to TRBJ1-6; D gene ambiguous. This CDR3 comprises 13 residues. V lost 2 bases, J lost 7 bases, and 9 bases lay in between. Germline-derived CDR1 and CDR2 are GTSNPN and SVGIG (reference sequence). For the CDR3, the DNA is TGTGCCTGGAGTTTGGCGGAGAATTCACCCCTCCACTTT. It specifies CAWSLAENSPLHF.

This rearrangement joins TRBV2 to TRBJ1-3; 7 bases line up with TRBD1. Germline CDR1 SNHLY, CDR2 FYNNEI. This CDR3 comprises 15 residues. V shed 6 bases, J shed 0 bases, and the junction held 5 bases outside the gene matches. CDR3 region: CASRGGYSSGNTIYF. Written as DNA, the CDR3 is TGTGCCAGCAGAGGGGGCTACTCCTCTGGAAACACCATATATTTT. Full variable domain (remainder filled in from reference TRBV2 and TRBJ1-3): EPEVTQTPSHQVTQMGQEVILRCVPISNHLYFYWYRQILGQKVEFLVSFYNNEISEKSEIFDDQFSVERPDGSNFTLKIRSTKLEDSAMYFCASRGGYSSGNTIYFGEGSWLTVV.

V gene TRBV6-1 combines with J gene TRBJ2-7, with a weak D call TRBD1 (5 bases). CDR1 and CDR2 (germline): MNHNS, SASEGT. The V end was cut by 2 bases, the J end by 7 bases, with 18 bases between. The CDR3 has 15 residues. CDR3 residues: CASSEPFTGSPEQYF. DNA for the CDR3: TGTGCCAGCAGTGAACCCTTCACAGGTTCCCCGGAGCAGTACTTC.

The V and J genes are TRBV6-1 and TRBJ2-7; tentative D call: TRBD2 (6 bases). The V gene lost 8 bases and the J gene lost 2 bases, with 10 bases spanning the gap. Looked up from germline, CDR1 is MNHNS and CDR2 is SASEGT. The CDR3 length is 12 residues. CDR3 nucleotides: TGTGCCAGCGGTGGAGGGACCTACGAGCAGTACTTC. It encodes CASGGGTYEQYF.

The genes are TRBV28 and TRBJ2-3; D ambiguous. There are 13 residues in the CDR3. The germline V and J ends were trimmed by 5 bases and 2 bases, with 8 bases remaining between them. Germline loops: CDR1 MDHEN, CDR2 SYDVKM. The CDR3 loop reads CASSPLATDTQYF. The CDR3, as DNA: TGTGCCAGCAGTCCCTTAGCCACAGATACGCAGTATTTT.

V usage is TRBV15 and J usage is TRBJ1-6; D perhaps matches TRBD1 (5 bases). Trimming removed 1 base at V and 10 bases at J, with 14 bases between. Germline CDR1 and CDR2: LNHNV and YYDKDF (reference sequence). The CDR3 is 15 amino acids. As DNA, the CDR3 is TGTGCCACCAGCAGAGGGACAACTGCAAGGTCACCCCTCCACTTT. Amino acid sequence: CATSRGTTARSPLHF.

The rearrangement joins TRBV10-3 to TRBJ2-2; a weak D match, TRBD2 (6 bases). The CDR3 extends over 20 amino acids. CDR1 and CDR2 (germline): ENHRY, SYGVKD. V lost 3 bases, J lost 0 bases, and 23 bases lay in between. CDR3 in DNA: TGTGCCATCAGTGACCCTCCCCGGCTCCTAACGGGGGCGAACACCGGGGAGCTGTTTTTT. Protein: CAISDPPRLLTGANTGELFF.

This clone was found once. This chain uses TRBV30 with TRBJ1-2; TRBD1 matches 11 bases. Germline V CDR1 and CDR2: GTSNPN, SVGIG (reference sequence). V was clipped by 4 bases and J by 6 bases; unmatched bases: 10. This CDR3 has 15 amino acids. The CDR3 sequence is CAWTVGTGGVHGYTF. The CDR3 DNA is TGTGCCTGGACGGTCGGGACAGGGGGTGTCCATGGCTACACCTTC.

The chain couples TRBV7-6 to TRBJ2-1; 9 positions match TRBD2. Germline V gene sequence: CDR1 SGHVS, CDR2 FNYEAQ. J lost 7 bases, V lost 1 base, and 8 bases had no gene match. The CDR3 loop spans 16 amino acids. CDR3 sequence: CASSLVRGGAGNEQFF. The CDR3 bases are TGTGCCAGCAGCTTAGTGCGGGGGGGCGCGGGAAATGAGCAGTTCTTC.

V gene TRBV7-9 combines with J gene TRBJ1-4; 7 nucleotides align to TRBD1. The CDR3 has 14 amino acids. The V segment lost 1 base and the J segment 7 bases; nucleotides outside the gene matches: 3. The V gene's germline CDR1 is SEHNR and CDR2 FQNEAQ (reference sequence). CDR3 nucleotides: TGTGCCAGCAGCTTAGTAGGGGGCAGTGAAAAACTGTTTTTT. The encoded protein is CASSLVGGSEKLFF.

The chain's CDR3 is CASTLDPPERGTEAFF. CDR3 bases: TGTGCCAGTACCCTAGACCCTCCAGAACGCGGTACTGAAGCTTTCTTT. This sequence joins TRBV19 and TRBJ1-1, with D unclear. The CDR3 is 16 residues long. Germline CDR1 and CDR2: LNHDA and SQIVND (reference sequence). The V end lost 7 bases, the J end lost 5 bases, and 23 bases lay between the germline ends.

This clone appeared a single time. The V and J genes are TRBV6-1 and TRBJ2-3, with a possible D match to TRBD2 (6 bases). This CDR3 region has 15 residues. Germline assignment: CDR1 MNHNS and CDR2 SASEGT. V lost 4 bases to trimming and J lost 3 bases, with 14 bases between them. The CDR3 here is CASSGSGGRTDTQYF. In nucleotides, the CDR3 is TGTGCCAGCAGTGGATCCGGGGGACGGACAGATACGCAGTATTTT.